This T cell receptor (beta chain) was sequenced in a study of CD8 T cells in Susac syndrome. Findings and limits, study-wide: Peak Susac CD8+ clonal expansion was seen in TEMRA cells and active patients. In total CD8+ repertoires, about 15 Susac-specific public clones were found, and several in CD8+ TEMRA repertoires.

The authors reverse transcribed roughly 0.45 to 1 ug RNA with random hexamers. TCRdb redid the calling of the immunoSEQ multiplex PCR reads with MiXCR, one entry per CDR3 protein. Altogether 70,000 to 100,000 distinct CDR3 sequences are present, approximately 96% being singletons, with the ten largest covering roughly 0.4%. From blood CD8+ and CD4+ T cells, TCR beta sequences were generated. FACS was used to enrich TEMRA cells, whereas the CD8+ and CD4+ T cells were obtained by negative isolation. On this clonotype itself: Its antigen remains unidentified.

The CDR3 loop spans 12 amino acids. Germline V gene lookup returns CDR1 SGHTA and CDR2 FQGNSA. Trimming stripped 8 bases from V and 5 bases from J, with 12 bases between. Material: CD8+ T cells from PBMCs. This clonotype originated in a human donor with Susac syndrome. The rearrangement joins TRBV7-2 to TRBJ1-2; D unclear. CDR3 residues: CASATRIYGYTF. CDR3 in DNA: TGTGCCAGCGCCACCCGGATATATGGCTACACCTTC.